This T cell receptor beta chain was documented in a study of T-cell memory formation after mild COVID-19 (dated by TCRdb to the early 2020s). Background for the entire study: Most TCR sequence clusters were specific to one of the two donors. Longitudinal TCRalpha and TCRbeta repertoire sequencing tracked T-cell clones expanding and contracting after mild COVID-19 in a couple of donors. The cohort comprised two young, previously healthy adult volunteers, one female and one male.

This clonotype was found a few times. Its antigen is not yet known. Base qualities were left out, and no much larger clone turns up one base away. Here is what the overall study found, with its caveats: Whether the second-wave clones peaking on day 37 were SARS-CoV-2 specific was not confirmed. Clones contracting from day 15 to 85 had balanced CD4/CD8 phenotypes, while a second wave expanding from day 15 to 37 was biased towards CD4+. Only a couple of mild cases were covered by the study, and larger cohorts that include severe cases with pre-infection samples were considered necessary. Contracting CD4+ clones were located mainly in the CM and EM memory subsets, whereas CD8+ clones were found to be enriched in EMRA. Some responding clones were detected in pre-infection memory, which suggested that pre-existing cross-reactive memory T cells had joined the SARS-CoV-2 response.

V is reduced by 4 bases and J by 1 base, leaving a spacing of 7 bases between them. CDR3 length: 13 amino acids, cysteine to phenylalanine. The only DNA kept is the CDR3, 39 bases in frame from the first base. Looking up the germline V gene (reference sequence) yields CDR1 LGHDT and CDR2 YNNKEL. TCRdb lists the instrument as Illumina NovaSeq 6000. TCRalpha and TCRbeta cDNA libraries were constructed by 5'RACE with constant-segment primers, with sample barcodes and unique molecular identifiers being introduced. Trizol reagent was used to extract RNA from every sample. The libraries were amplified in two PCR steps, and the second step added a second sample barcode and Illumina TruSeq adapters. Libraries were sequenced on an Illumina NovaSeq with 2 x 150 bp paired-end reads. As for how the authors treated the data: With migec v1.2.7, reads were demultiplexed and then collapsed into UMI-guided consensus sequences. With mixcr v2.1.11, UMI consensuses were aligned to TRA and TRB V and J templates and assembled into clonotypes. A clonotype was counted as expanded or contracted only when both edgeR and NoisET called the clonotype significant, with the noise models trained on biological replicates. For edgeR calls, the cutoffs were a false discovery rate-adjusted p below 0.01 and a log2 fold-change threshold of 1. As an exploratory analysis of dynamics, max-normalized trajectories of the 1000 most abundant clonotypes were examined by PCA with hierarchical clustering. Separately sequenced CD4+ and CD8+ repertoires were used to assign the CD4 or CD8 phenotype of responding clones. Through fastp at Q25 and MiXCR, TCRdb rebuilt clones from the public reads, retaining in-frame beta chains. All rows with the same CDR3 protein become a single entry with the most common DNA and genes. TCRdb's processing, not the study's, gives the V and J calls here. The sample includes 550,000 to 600,000 distinct CDR3 sequences, with around 15% observed a single time. Roughly 8.2% of the sample belongs to the ten largest clones.

PBMCs were isolated by Ficoll-Paque density gradient centrifugation. The material sequenced was PBMCs or a T cell subset sorted from them (not recorded which). The receptor chain draws on TRBV3-1 and TRBJ1-1, with the D gene call left open. This TCR was recovered from an adult woman who had mild COVID-19 (a few samples of this study predate the infection). The sample titles of this study are shuffled in the database, so cell type and time point are left out; the donor was told from shared clones. The CDR3 protein is CASSLHWNTEAFF. At the DNA level, the sequence is TGTGCCAGCAGCCTCCATTGGAACACTGAAGCTTTCTTT.